This TCR beta chain appears in the sequencing data of a study of blood T cell repertoires in COVID-19. Seattle researchers signed up patients amid active infection and tracked them longitudinally. Germline V lookup: CDR1 MGHDK, CDR2 SYGVNS. The length of the CDR3 is 13 residues. V was shortened by 6 bases and J by 11 bases, with 19 bases between the two germline ends. The table came from immunoSEQ multiplex PCR; TCRdb's copy has only in-frame clones and leaves some out. There are 380,000 or so clones in the sample; 65% to 90% occur only once, and about 7.6% lies in the top ten. This chain connects TRBV25-1 to TRBJ2-5; D is possibly TRBD1 (6 bases). This TCR was sampled from a woman between 55 and 75 years old with COVID-19, enrolled during active disease. Sequenced: peripheral blood. In DNA, the CDR3 is TGTGCCAGCAGACTCGACTCGACAGGACGACAGTACTTC. It codes for CASRLDSTGRQYF.